Listed here are 28 T cell receptor beta chains from one sample, sequenced in a study of blood T cell repertoires in COVID-19. The table came from immunoSEQ multiplex PCR; TCRdb's copy has only in-frame clones and leaves some out. The sample yields some 510,000 clones, roughly 90% seen once. Sequenced sample: PBMCs or T cells enriched from blood (not recorded which). The receptor set was obtained from a woman aged 40 to 50 who had recovered from COVID-19.

The chain's CDR3 is CASSLTGAHNEKLFF. DNA for the CDR3: TGTGCCAGCAGCCTTACAGGGGCCCATAATGAAAAACTGTTTTTT. The chain employs TRBV6-5 and TRBJ1-4; 7 bases line up with TRBD1. After removal of 6 bases from V and 4 bases from J, the junction contained 8 bases not matched to a gene. The CDR3 consists of 15 residues. Germline assignment: CDR1 MNHEY and CDR2 SVGAGI.

This chain uses TRBV6-5 with TRBJ2-7; 7 bases fit TRBD1. Germline V CDR1 and CDR2: MNHEY, SVGAGI. The V segment lost 0 bases and the J segment 1 base; nucleotides outside the gene matches: 6. This CDR3 is built from 16 residues. The CDR3 loop is CASSYSTGQASYEQYF. The CDR3, as DNA: TGTGCCAGCAGTTACTCGACCGGACAGGCTTCCTACGAGCAGTACTTC.

The J gene is TRBJ2-1, the V gene TRBV24-1, with D tentatively TRBD2 (6 bases). V was clipped by 6 bases and J by 6 bases, with 14 bases between them. CDR3 length: 14 residues. Germline V gives CDR1 KGHDR, CDR2 SFDVKD. CDR3 sequence: CATSNSLRGNEQFF. CDR3 DNA: TGTGCCACCAGTAATAGCTTGCGGGGCAATGAGCAGTTCTTC.

V and J are TRBV18 and TRBJ1-2; D unclear. V shed 1 base and J shed 8 bases, with 20 bases lying between them. Germline V gives CDR1 KGHSH, CDR2 LQKENI. This CDR3 contains 16 residues. In DNA, the CDR3 is TGTGCCAGCTCACCACGGGCTCGACGGCCCGACGTGGGCTACACCTTC. It specifies CASSPRARRPDVGYTF.

The gene calls are TRBV9 and TRBJ2-2; 7 bases align to TRBD1. CDR1 is SGDLS and CDR2 is YYNGEE in the germline V gene. With V trimmed by 0 bases and J by 4 bases, 3 bases remained unmatched. The CDR3 covers 15 residues. CDR3 nucleotide sequence: TGTGCCAGCAGCGTAGCAGACAGGGCCACCGGGGAGCTGTTTTTT. It translates to CASSVADRATGELFF.

V is TRBV14 and J is TRBJ1-2, with D unclear. Germline-derived CDR1 and CDR2 are SGHDN and FVKESK. The CDR3 length is 13 residues. Trimming shortened V by 2 bases and J by 3 bases, and 7 bases separated the two germline ends. DNA for the CDR3: TGTGCCAGCAGCCAAACATACCACTATGGCTACACCTTC. It yields the protein CASSQTYHYGYTF.

A single count supports this clone. CDR3 residues: CASSSHSTEAFF. CDR3 in DNA: TGTGCCAGCAGCTCCCATAGCACTGAAGCTTTCTTT. The J gene is TRBJ1-1, the V gene TRBV13; no definite D call. Trimming left V 4 bases short and J 4 bases short, with 7 bases between. Germline values: CDR1 PRHDT, CDR2 FYEKMQ (reference sequence). This CDR3 contains 12 residues. Together with reference TRBV13 and TRBJ1-1, the CDR3 gives the full variable domain: AAGVIQSPRHLIKEKRETATLKCYPIPRHDTVYWYQQGPGQDPQFLISFYEKMQSDKGSIPDRFSAQQFSDYHSELNMSSLELGDSALYFCASSSHSTEAFFGQGTRLTVV.

The chain couples TRBV18 to TRBJ2-3, with 9 bases aligning to TRBD2. The length of the CDR3 is 15 residues. V dropped 0 bases and J dropped 8; count of bases not matched to a gene: 6. Germline-derived CDR1 and CDR2 are KGHSH and LQKENI. The DNA of the CDR3 is TGTGCCAGCTCACCACCGTCGGCGGGAGGGAGTACGCAGTATTTT. Its translation is CASSPPSAGGSTQYF.

The chain joins TRBV5-4 to TRBJ2-1, with TRBD1 as a possible D gene (6 bases). V was trimmed by 4 bases and J by 2 bases, leaving 16 bases between them. The CDR3 is made up of 16 amino acids. The germline gives CDR1 SGHNT, CDR2 YYREEE (reference sequence). DNA for the CDR3: TGTGCCAGCAGCCCAACGCAGGGGCCTACCTACAATGAGCAGTTCTTC. Amino acids: CASSPTQGPTYNEQFF.

This chain uses TRBV7-2 with TRBJ2-7, with 7 bases that match TRBD1. This CDR3 spans 15 amino acids. The germline CDR1 and CDR2 sequences are SGHTA and FQGNSA. V was pared by 5 bases and J by 1 base, with 8 bases of the junction left unmatched. The CDR3 region is CASSQTGTDSYEQYF. CDR3 bases: TGTGCCAGCAGCCAGACCGGGACAGATTCCTACGAGCAGTACTTC.

CDR3 bases: TGTGCCAGTAGTATGTTGCCCCGGGGAGAAGAAGCTTTCTTT. Translating gives CASSMLPRGEEAFF. The rearrangement uses TRBV19 and TRBJ1-1; D is uncertain. With 3 bases removed from V and 8 bases from J, the gap between germline ends came to 16 bases. Germline values: CDR1 LNHDA, CDR2 SQIVND (reference sequence). This CDR3 is built from 14 residues.

This clone was observed once. The gene calls are TRBV18 and TRBJ1-2; 9 bases map to TRBD1. Germline V gene sequence: CDR1 KGHSH, CDR2 LQKENI. The CDR3 has 15 amino acids. The V segment lost 3 bases and the J segment 6 bases; nucleotides outside the gene matches: 8. The CDR3 bases are TGTGCCAGCTCACCCAGTACAGGGGGCGATAATGGCTACACCTTC. Its protein product is CASSPSTGGDNGYTF.

The genes are TRBV19 and TRBJ1-1, with a possible D match to TRBD1 (5 bases). Trimming left V 6 bases short and J 0 bases short, with 17 bases between. The CDR3 consists of 16 residues. Germline loops: CDR1 LNHDA, CDR2 SQIVND (reference sequence). CDR3 nucleotide sequence: TGTGCCAGTAGGCCGGGGGACCTCATACTGAACACTGAAGCTTTCTTT. It translates to CASRPGDLILNTEAFF.

V gene TRBV7-9 combines with J gene TRBJ2-3, with TRBD2 matching over 7 bases. Per germline, CDR1 SEHNR and CDR2 FQNEAQ (reference sequence). V lost 7 bases to trimming and J lost 0 bases; unmatched junction nucleotides: 10. The CDR3 runs to 16 residues. The CDR3 loop is CASTAYRAGSTDTQYF. Written as DNA, the CDR3 is TGTGCCAGCACCGCTTACCGAGCGGGAAGCACAGATACGCAGTATTTT.

The CDR3 DNA is TGTGCCAGCAGTCCCCCACGGCTGCGGGAGAGGCTTTATGAGCAGTTCTTC. Its protein is CASSPPRLRERLYEQFF. The chain couples TRBV27 to TRBJ2-1, with TRBD2 identical over 7 bases. V was pared by 5 bases and J by 8 bases, with 18 bases of the junction left unmatched. The germline V gene has CDR1 MNHEY and CDR2 SMNVEV (reference sequence). This CDR3 is built from 17 residues.

V and J are TRBV6-2 or TRBV6-3 and TRBJ1-2; 9 positions match TRBD1. In germline, CDR1 is MNHEY, CDR2 SVGEGT. Germline trimming cut 0 bases from V and 6 bases from J; bases unmatched to any gene: 8. The CDR3 runs to 16 residues. The CDR3 nucleotides read TGTGCCAGCAGTTACTCGCTGCTGACAGGGGGAAATGGCTACACCTTC. This gives the protein CASSYSLLTGGNGYTF.

The chain recombines TRBV20-1 with TRBJ2-7; the D gene is possibly TRBD2 (5 bases). The CDR3 length is 14 residues. Looked up from germline, CDR1 is DFQATT and CDR2 is SNEGSKA (reference sequence). V lost 3 bases, J lost 6 bases, and 18 bases lay in between. The CDR3 DNA reads as TGCAGTGCTAGTACTTCCGGGGTTCAGGTCGAGCAGTACTTC. Translation gives CSASTSGVQVEQYF.

CDR3 amino acids: CATSRVLAESYNEQFF. CDR3 coding DNA: TGTGCCACCAGCAGAGTTCTAGCGGAGTCCTACAATGAGCAGTTCTTC. The V call is TRBV15, the J call TRBJ2-1, with 7 bases fitting TRBD2. Germline CDR1 LNHNV, CDR2 YYDKDF (reference sequence). The CDR3 extends over 16 amino acids. V lost 1 base to trimming and J lost 1 base; unmatched junction nucleotides: 4.

The chain is built from TRBV30 and TRBJ1-2; 8 bases line up with TRBD1. The CDR3 runs to 14 residues. V lost 1 base to trimming and J lost 5 bases; unmatched junction nucleotides: 6. The germline V gene encodes CDR1 GTSNPN and CDR2 SVGIG (reference sequence). The CDR3 nucleotides read TGTGCCTGGAGTGGGACAGGGAAATGGTATGGCTACACCTTC. This sequence encodes CAWSGTGKWYGYTF.

This sequence joins TRBV19 and TRBJ2-5, with 7 positions matching TRBD1. The CDR3 consists of 15 residues. V lost 3 bases, J lost 5 bases, and 9 bases stayed unmatched. CDR1 is LNHDA, CDR2 SQIVND, per germline (reference sequence). The DNA of the CDR3 is TGTGCCAGTAGTATCGGACCTGGACAGGTTGAGACCCAGTACTTC. Protein product: CASSIGPGQVETQYF.

The chain joins TRBV28 to TRBJ1-2; D gene unclear. CDR1 and CDR2 (germline): MDHEN, SYDVKM. Trimming removed 5 bases from V and 0 bases from J, with 10 bases in between. This CDR3 has 14 amino acids. The CDR3 region is CASSPPGSNYGYTF. The CDR3 coding sequence is TGTGCCAGCAGTCCGCCGGGATCTAACTATGGCTACACCTTC.

V usage is TRBV10-1 and J usage is TRBJ2-2; D may be TRBD1 (5 bases). The CDR3 has 14 residues. V was trimmed by 9 bases and J by 4 bases, leaving 15 bases between them. The germline V gene encodes CDR1 WNHNN and CDR2 SYGVQD (reference sequence). CDR3 loop: CASTPGFGTGELFF. The DNA of the CDR3 is TGCGCCAGTACCCCAGGGTTTGGCACCGGGGAGCTGTTTTTT.

The rearrangement uses TRBV12-3 or TRBV12-4 and TRBJ1-3, with D perhaps matching TRBD1 (5 bases). The ends were cut back, 1 base at V and 8 bases at J, with 9 bases in the middle. This CDR3 region has 13 residues. The CDR3 region has the DNA TGTGCCAGCAGTTTAGGCCGGGGGGACACCATATATTTT. This gives the protein CASSLGRGDTIYF.

The chain links TRBV6-2 or TRBV6-3 to TRBJ2-1; the D is unclear. V gave up 6 bases and J gave up 0 bases, with 6 bases separating them. CDR1 and CDR2 (germline): MNHEY, SVGEGT. The CDR3 extends over 13 amino acids. CDR3 sequence reads: CASSLYSYNEQFF. CDR3 bases: TGTGCCAGCAGCCTATACTCCTACAATGAGCAGTTCTTC.

This clone appeared a single time. The rearrangement uses TRBV5-6 and TRBJ1-1; D ambiguous. Germline CDR1 SGHDT, CDR2 YYEEEE. The CDR3 has 13 residues. The V gene lost 0 bases and the J gene lost 7 bases, with 10 bases spanning the gap. CDR3 region: CASSLVAGFEAFF. The DNA for the CDR3 is TGTGCCAGCAGCTTGGTAGCGGGGTTTGAAGCTTTCTTT. The full variable domain, in which reference TRBV5-6 and TRBJ1-1 provide the parts outside the CDR3, is DAGVTQSPTHLIKTRGQQVTLRCSPKSGHDTVSWYQQALGQGPQFIFQYYEEEERQRGNFPDRFSGHQFPNYSSELNVNALLLGDSALYLCASSLVAGFEAFFGQGTRLTVV.

Here the CDR3 reads CASSLHSGTGRYEQYF. The DNA of the CDR3 is TGTGCCAGCAGCTTACACTCCGGGACAGGGAGGTACGAGCAGTACTTC. V usage is TRBV7-9 and J usage is TRBJ2-7; 9 bases fit TRBD1. The germline gives CDR1 SEHNR, CDR2 FQNEAQ (reference sequence). This CDR3 has 16 residues. Losses at the gene ends were 2 bases for V and 4 bases for J; bases not matched to a gene: 9.

The genes are TRBV5-6 and TRBJ1-3; no clear D. Germline V gene lookup returns CDR1 SGHDT and CDR2 YYEEEE. The CDR3 is made up of 15 amino acids. Deletions cut 2 bases from V and 0 bases from J, with 9 bases between. The CDR3 sequence: CASSLAVNSGNTIYF. In DNA, the CDR3 is TGTGCCAGCAGCTTAGCGGTAAACTCTGGAAACACCATATATTTT.

A few counts support this clone. The chain is built from TRBV10-1 and TRBJ2-1; 10 bases agree with TRBD2. V shed 8 bases, J shed 6 bases, and the junction held 7 bases outside the gene matches. Germline assignment: CDR1 WNHNN and CDR2 SYGVQD (reference sequence). CDR3 length equals 14 residues. CDR3 sequence reads: CASSPAGGPNEQFF. For the CDR3, the DNA is TGCGCCAGCTCTCCAGCGGGAGGGCCCAATGAGCAGTTCTTC.